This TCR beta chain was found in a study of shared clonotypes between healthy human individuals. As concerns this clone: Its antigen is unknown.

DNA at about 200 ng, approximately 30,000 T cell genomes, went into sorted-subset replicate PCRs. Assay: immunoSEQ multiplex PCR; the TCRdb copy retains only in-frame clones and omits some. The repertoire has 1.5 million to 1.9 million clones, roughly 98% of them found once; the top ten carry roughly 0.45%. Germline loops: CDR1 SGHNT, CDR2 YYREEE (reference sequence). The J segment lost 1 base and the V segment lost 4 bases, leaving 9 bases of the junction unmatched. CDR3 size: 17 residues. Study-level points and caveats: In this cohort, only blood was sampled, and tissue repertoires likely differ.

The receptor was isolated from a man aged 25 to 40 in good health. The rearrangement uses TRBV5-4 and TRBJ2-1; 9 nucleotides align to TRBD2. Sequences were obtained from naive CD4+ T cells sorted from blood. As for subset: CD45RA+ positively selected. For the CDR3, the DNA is TGTGCCAGCAGCCCCCTCGGGGCGGGAGGGTCCTACAATGAGCAGTTCTTC. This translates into CASSPLGAGGSYNEQFF.